The rows below give T cell receptor beta chains drawn from one sample of a study of cytomegalovirus exposure and HLA in healthy donors. Profiling relied on immunoSEQ multiplex PCR, and the TCRdb table lists in-frame clones only, not all of them. This table has more than 120,000 clones, around 85% appearing once. Input material: PBMCs. The source of these receptors is a woman aged 30 to 39 in good health and CMV-seronegative. Each CDR3 is given with its conserved first and last residue. The order of the fields is V gene, J gene, clone size, D gene, CDR3 DNA, CDR3 protein. D genes are given only for firm matches. Size values are once, few and many counts, or a class for expanded clones, and some rows have none.

>TRBV5-1|TRBJ2-5|NA|NA
TGCGCCAGCAGCTCGGGCCCCCAGGGAGGAGAGACCCAGTACTTC
CASSSGPQGGETQYF
>TRBV5-1|TRBJ1-1|NA|NA
TGCGCCAGCAGCTCTGCGGACTCAATGAACACTGAAGCTTTCTTT
CASSSADSMNTEAFF
>TRBV7-9|TRBJ2-7|NA|TRBD2
TGTGCCAGCAGCCCTAGCGGGGGGTTAATCTACGAGCAGTACTTC
CASSPSGGLIYEQYF
>TRBV7-2|TRBJ2-2|NA|NA
TGTGCCAGCAGTTCCCAGTCGGGGACCGGGGAGCTGTTTTTT
CASSSQSGTGELFF
>TRBV10-2|TRBJ2-7|once|NA
TGCGCCAGCAGTTTTACAGGGTCCTACGAGCAGTACTTC
CASSFTGSYEQYF
>TRBV5-1|TRBJ2-3|NA|NA
TGCGCCAGCAGCTTGGAACGGGGCACAGATACGCAGTATTTT
CASSLERGTDTQYF
>TRBV27|TRBJ1-2|NA|TRBD1
TGTGCCAGCAGACCCTGGGACAGGGAATATGGCTACACCTTC
CASRPWDREYGYTF
>TRBV7-2|TRBJ2-7|NA|NA
TGTGCCAGCAGCCCGAGGTTGTTAACCTACGAGCAGTACTTC
CASSPRLLTYEQYF
>TRBV30|TRBJ1-1|NA|NA
TGTGCCTGGAGCGCTCGGACTGAAGCTTTCTTT
CAWSARTEAFF
>TRBV5-4|TRBJ2-7|NA|NA
TGTGCCAGCAGCTCCGGAGGGCAGATCTACGAGCAGTACTTC
CASSSGGQIYEQYF
>TRBV5-1|TRBJ2-1|NA|NA
TGCGCCAGTTCAACAGGGAACTCCTACAATGAGCAGTTCTTC
CASSTGNSYNEQFF
>TRBV11-2|TRBJ2-2|NA|TRBD2
TGTGCCAGCAGCCCGAGGGTAGCGGGAGCGAACACCGGGGGGCTGTTTTTT
CASSPRVAGANTGGLFF
>TRBV5-6|TRBJ1-2|NA|TRBD1
TGTGCCAGCAGCTTGGAGGGCGGGACAGGATTCTATGGCTACACCTTC
CASSLEGGTGFYGYTF
>TRBV7-3|TRBJ2-1|NA|TRBD2
TGTGCCAGCAGCTTAGCGGGAGTCCCCAATGAGCAGTTCTTC
CASSLAGVPNEQFF
>TRBV7-9|TRBJ2-2|NA|NA
TGTGCCAGCAGCGTAAATTACCGGGTCTTATCGAACACCGGGGAGCTGTTTTTT
CASSVNYRVLSNTGELFF
>TRBV2|TRBJ2-5|NA|TRBD2
TGTGCCAGCAGAATCCCGGGAGGGTTGGAGACCCAGTACTTC
CASRIPGGLETQYF
>TRBV4-3|TRBJ1-2|NA|TRBD1
TGCGCCAGCAGCCGAAAAACAGGGGCAGAATCGTATGGCTACACCTTC
CASSRKTGAESYGYTF
>TRBV7-9|TRBJ2-7|once|NA
TGTGCCAGCAGTCCAATTGACAGGTTCTACGAGCAGTACTTC
CASSPIDRFYEQYF
>TRBV28|TRBJ1-1|NA|NA
TGTGCCAGCAGTTTCCAAGAACCTAAAAAAGCTTTCTTT
CASSFQEPKKAFF
>TRBV7-7|TRBJ2-1|NA|TRBD2
TGTGCCAGCAGCTTAGTATGGGGACTAGCGGGAGTCCTGTTCTTC
CASSLVWGLAGVLFF
>TRBV6-5|TRBJ2-3|once|TRBD2
TGTGCCAGCAGTTCCTCGACTAGCGGGGGCACAGATACGCAGTATTTT
CASSSSTSGGTDTQYF
>TRBV19|TRBJ2-7|NA|NA
TGTGCCAGTAGAAGTATCCTCGGGAATTTTCCCTACGAGCAGTACTTC
CASRSILGNFPYEQYF
>TRBV6-5|TRBJ1-2|NA|NA
TGTGCCAGCACCCAGGGGCAGGGCGTGGCAGGCTACACCTTC
CASTQGQGVAGYTF
>TRBV5-4|TRBJ2-3|NA|TRBD1
TGTGCCAGCAGCCCCCCGGACAGGGGCCGAAATACGCAGTATTTT
CASSPPDRGRNTQYF
>TRBV11-2|TRBJ1-5|once|NA
TGTGCCAGCAGCCCAGGACGGGGGGGCAATCAGCCCCAGCATTTT
CASSPGRGGNQPQHF
>TRBV10-2|TRBJ2-1|NA|TRBD2
TGCGCCAGCAGTGAGTCGGGGGGACTAGCGGACTCCTACAATGAGCAGTTCTTC
CASSESGGLADSYNEQFF
>TRBV18|TRBJ2-7|NA|NA
TGTGCCAGCTCACCACGGATGGCAGGGACTTCCTACGAGCAGTACTTC
CASSPRMAGTSYEQYF
>TRBV27|TRBJ2-1|once|TRBD2
TGTGCCAGCGCCTTTAGCGGGGGGGCTTGGGAGCAGTTCTTC
CASAFSGGAWEQFF
>TRBV18|TRBJ2-3|NA|NA
TGTGCCAGCTCACCAGGGCGTTCCCCAGATACGCAGTATTTT
CASSPGRSPDTQYF
>TRBV5-1|TRBJ2-3|NA|NA
TGCGCCAGCAGCTTGGGGGGCTTATCCACAGATACGCAGTATTTT
CASSLGGLSTDTQYF
>TRBV6-1|TRBJ2-7|NA|TRBD1
TGTGCCAGCAGAGGACAGGCGCGGGAGCAGTACTTC
CASRGQAREQYF
>TRBV7-8|TRBJ2-2|NA|NA
TGTGCCAGCAGCCCCTCGGTCGGGGAGCTGTTTTTT
CASSPSVGELFF
>TRBV30|TRBJ1-2|NA|NA
TGTGCCTGGAGTCCAGGGAACTATGGCTACACCTTC
CAWSPGNYGYTF
>TRBV21-1|TRBJ2-7|NA|NA
TGTGCCAGCAGCAAAGAGGTGACAGGACTGAATACTCTCTACGAGCAGTACTTC
CASSKEVTGLNTLYEQYF
>TRBV2|TRBJ1-1|few|TRBD1
TGTGCCAGCAGTATACAGGGGGCATCTGAAGCTTTCTTT
CASSIQGASEAFF
>TRBV7-9|TRBJ1-2|NA|NA
TGTGCCAGCAGCTTCGGGGGGGTTGGCTACACCTTC
CASSFGGVGYTF
>TRBV14|TRBJ2-7|NA|TRBD1
TGTGCCAGCAGCCAAGTAGGAGGACAGGGAAGATACGAGCAGTACTTC
CASSQVGGQGRYEQYF
>TRBV7-9|TRBJ1-1|NA|NA
TGTGCCAGCAGCCGCCGGAGGGTCGATACTGAAGCTTTCTTT
CASSRRRVDTEAFF
>TRBV5-8|TRBJ1-6|once|TRBD1
TGTGCCAGCAGTGCGGACAGGGGAGATTCACCCCTCCACTTT
CASSADRGDSPLHF
>TRBV11-2|TRBJ2-5|NA|NA
TGTGCCAGCAGCTTAGGCGCTAGCTTGGTCCAAGAGACCCAGTACTTC
CASSLGASLVQETQYF
>TRBV11-3|TRBJ2-5|NA|NA
TGTGCCAGCAGCCGGGGGGCGGGAGAAGAGACCCAGTACTTC
CASSRGAGEETQYF
>TRBV28|TRBJ1-2|NA|TRBD1
TGTGCCAGCAGTTTATCGCAGGGGGTGGGCTACACCTTC
CASSLSQGVGYTF
>TRBV7-8|TRBJ1-2|NA|NA
TGTGCCAGCAGCTTCTCGGGGTCCAAGGACTATGGCTACACCTTC
CASSFSGSKDYGYTF
>TRBV7-9|TRBJ1-1|NA|NA
TGTTCCAGCAGCCCACCTGACAGGAGGAACACTGAAGCTTTCTTT
CSSSPPDRRNTEAFF
>TRBV27|TRBJ2-3|NA|TRBD2
TGTGCCAGCAGTTTATGGGCTAGCGGGAGGGGCACAGATACGCAGTATTTT
CASSLWASGRGTDTQYF
>TRBV6-1|TRBJ1-2|few|TRBD1
TGTGCCAGCAGTGAATGGACAGGGAGAGGCTACACCTTC
CASSEWTGRGYTF
>TRBV19|TRBJ1-5|NA|NA
TGTGCCAGCCACTGGGGAGGACTTCCGGGGCATAGCAATCAGCCCCAGCATTTT
CASHWGGLPGHSNQPQHF
>TRBV4-1|TRBJ1-1|NA|NA
TGCGCCAGCAGCCTTACCGGTATGAACACTGAAGCTTTCTTT
CASSLTGMNTEAFF
>TRBV5-6|TRBJ2-7|NA|NA
TGTGCCAGCAGTCCGCAAGGGGACACCTACGAGCAGTACTTC
CASSPQGDTYEQYF